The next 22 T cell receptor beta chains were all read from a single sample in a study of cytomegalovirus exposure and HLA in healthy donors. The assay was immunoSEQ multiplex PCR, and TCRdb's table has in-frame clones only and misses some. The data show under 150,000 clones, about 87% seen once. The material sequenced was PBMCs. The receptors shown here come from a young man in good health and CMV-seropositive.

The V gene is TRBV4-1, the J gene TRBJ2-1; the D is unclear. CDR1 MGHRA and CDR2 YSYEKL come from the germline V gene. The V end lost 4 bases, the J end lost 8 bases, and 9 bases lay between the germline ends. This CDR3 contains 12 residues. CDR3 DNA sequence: TGCGCCAGCAGCCGGAGTGACGATGAGCAGTTCTTC. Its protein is CASSRSDDEQFF.

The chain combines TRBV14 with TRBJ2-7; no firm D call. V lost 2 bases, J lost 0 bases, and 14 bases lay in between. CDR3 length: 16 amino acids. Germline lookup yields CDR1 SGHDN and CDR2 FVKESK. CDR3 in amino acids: CASSQTVGSFSYEQYF. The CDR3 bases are TGTGCCAGCAGCCAAACCGTCGGTTCCTTCTCCTACGAGCAGTACTTC.

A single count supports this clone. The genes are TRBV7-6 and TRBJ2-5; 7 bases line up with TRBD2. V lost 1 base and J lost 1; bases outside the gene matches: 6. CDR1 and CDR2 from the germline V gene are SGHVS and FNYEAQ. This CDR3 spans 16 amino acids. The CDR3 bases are TGTGCCAGCAGCTTAGGCGCGACTAGCAGCCAAGAGACCCAGTACTTC. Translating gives CASSLGATSSQETQYF.

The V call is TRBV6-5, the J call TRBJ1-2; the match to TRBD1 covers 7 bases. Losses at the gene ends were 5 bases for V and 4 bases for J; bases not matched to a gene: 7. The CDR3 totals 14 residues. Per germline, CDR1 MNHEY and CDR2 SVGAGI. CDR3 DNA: TGTGCCAGCAGTAACCCGGGACAGCCCTATGGCTACACCTTC. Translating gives CASSNPGQPYGYTF.

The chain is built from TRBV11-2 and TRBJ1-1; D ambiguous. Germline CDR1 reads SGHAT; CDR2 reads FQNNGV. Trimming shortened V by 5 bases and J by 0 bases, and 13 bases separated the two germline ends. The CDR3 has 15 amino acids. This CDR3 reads CASSLGQSMNTEAFF. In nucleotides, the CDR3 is TGTGCCAGCAGCCTAGGGCAGTCGATGAACACTGAAGCTTTCTTT.

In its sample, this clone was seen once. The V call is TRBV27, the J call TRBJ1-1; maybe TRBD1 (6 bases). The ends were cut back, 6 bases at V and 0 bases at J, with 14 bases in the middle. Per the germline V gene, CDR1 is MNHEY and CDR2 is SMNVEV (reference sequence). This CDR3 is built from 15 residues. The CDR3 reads CASRPFGTLNTEAFF. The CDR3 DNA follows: TGTGCCAGCAGACCCTTCGGGACATTGAACACTGAAGCTTTCTTT.

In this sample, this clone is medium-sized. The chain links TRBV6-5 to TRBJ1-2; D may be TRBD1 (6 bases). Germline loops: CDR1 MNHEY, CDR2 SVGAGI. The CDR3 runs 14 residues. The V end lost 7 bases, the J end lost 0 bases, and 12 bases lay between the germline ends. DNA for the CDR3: TGTGCCAGCACCCAGACAGGCCCTAACTATGGCTACACCTTC. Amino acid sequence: CASTQTGPNYGYTF.

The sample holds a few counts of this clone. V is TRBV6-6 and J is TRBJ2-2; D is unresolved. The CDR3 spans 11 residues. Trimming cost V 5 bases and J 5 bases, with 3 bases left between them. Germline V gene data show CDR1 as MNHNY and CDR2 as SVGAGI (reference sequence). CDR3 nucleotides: TGTGCCAGCAGTCCGACCGGGGAGCTGTTTTTT. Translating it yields CASSPTGELFF.

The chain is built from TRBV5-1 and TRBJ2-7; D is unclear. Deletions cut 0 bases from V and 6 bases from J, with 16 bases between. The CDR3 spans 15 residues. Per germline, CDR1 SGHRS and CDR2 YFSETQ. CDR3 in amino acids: CASSLDPRSGSEQYF. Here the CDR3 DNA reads TGCGCCAGCAGCTTGGACCCACGGAGTGGAAGCGAGCAGTACTTC. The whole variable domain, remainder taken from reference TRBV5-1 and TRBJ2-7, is KAGVTQTPRYLIKTRGQQVTLSCSPISGHRSVSWYQQTPGQGLQFLFEYFSETQRNKGNFPGRFSGRQFSNSRSEMNVSTLELGDSALYLCASSLDPRSGSEQYFGPGTRLTVT.

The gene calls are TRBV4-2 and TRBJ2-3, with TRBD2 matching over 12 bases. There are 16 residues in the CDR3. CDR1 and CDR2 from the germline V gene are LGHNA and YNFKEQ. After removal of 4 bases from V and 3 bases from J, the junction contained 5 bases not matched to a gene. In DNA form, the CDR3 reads TGTGCCAGCAGCCCAGGACTAGCGGGATTAACAGATACGCAGTATTTT. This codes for CASSPGLAGLTDTQYF.

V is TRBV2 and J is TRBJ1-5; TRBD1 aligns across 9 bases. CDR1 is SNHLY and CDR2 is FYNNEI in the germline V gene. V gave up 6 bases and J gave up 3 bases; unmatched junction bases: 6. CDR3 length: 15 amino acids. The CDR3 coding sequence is TGTGCCAGCAGATCGGACAGGGGAGTCAATCAGCCCCAGCATTTT. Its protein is CASRSDRGVNQPQHF.

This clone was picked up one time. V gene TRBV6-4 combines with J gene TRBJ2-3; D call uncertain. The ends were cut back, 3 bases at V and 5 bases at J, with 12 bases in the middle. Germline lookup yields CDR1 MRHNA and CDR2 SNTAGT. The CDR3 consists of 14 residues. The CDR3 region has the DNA TGTGCCAGCAGTGAGACTCCTGCCGGAGATACGCAGTATTTT. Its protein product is CASSETPAGDTQYF.

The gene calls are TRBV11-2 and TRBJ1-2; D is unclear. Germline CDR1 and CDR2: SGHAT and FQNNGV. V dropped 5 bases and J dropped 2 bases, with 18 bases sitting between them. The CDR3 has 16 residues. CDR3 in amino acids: CASSPFPRPRNYGYTF. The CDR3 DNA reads TGTGCCAGCAGCCCTTTCCCCCGGCCGCGGAACTATGGCTACACCTTC.

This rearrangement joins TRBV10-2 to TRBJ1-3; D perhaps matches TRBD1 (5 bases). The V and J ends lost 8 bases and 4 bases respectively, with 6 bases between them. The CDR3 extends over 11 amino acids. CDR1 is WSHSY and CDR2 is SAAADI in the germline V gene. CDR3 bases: TGCGCCAGCCGGGGGGGAAACACCATATATTTT. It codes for CASRGGNTIYF.

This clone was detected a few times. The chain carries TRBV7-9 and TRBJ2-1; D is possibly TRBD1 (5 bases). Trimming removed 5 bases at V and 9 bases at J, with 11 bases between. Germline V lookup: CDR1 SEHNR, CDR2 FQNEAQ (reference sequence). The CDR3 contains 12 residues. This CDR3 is CASSTARGEQFF. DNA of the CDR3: TGTGCCAGCAGCACTGCTAGGGGTGAGCAGTTCTTC.

The CDR3 spells CASSPRTGAAMNTEAFF. CDR3 coding DNA: TGTGCCAGCTCACCTCGGACAGGGGCCGCTATGAACACTGAAGCTTTCTTT. The chain carries TRBV18 and TRBJ1-1; TRBD1 matches 9 bases. This CDR3 is 17 amino acids long. With 3 bases clipped from V and 0 bases from J, the junction kept 8 bases outside the gene matches. CDR1 and CDR2 (germline): KGHSH, LQKENI.

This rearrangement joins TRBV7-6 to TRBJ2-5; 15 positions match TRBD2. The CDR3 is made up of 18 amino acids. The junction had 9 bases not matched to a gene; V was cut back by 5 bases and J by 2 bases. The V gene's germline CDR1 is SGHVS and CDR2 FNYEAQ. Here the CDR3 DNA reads TGTGCCAGCAGCCCTGCTGTCGGGACTAGCGGGGGGCAAGAGACCCAGTACTTC. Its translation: CASSPAVGTSGGQETQYF.

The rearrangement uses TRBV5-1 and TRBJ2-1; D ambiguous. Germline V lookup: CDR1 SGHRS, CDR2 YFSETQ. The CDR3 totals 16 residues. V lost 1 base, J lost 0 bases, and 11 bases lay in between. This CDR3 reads CASSLLSRSSYNEQFF. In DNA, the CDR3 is TGCGCCAGCAGCTTGCTCTCCAGAAGCTCCTACAATGAGCAGTTCTTC. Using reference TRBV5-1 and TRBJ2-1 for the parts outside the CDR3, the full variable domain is KAGVTQTPRYLIKTRGQQVTLSCSPISGHRSVSWYQQTPGQGLQFLFEYFSETQRNKGNFPGRFSGRQFSNSRSEMNVSTLELGDSALYLCASSLLSRSSYNEQFFGPGTRLTVL.

In nucleotides, the CDR3 is TGCAGCGTTGAGGAGGGACAGGGTCCCCACGAGCAGTACTTC. This codes for CSVEEGQGPHEQYF. This sequence joins TRBV29-1 and TRBJ2-7; 9 bases fit TRBD1. The V segment lost 3 bases and the J segment 5 bases; nucleotides outside the gene matches: 8. Looked up from germline, CDR1 is SQVTM and CDR2 is ANQGSEA. The CDR3 is 14 amino acids.

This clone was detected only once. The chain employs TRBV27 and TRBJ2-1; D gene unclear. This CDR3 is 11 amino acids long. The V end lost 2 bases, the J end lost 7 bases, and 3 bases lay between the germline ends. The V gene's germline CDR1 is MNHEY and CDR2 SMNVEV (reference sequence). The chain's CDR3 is CASSLLNEQFF. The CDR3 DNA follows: TGTGCCAGCAGTTTACTGAATGAGCAGTTCTTC.

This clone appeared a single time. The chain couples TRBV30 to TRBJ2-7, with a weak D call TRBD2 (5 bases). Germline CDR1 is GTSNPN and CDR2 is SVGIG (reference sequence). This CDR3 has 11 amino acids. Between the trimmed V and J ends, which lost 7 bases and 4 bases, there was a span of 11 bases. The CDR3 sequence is CALVTTYEQYF. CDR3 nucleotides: TGTGCCTTGGTGACTACTTACGAGCAGTACTTC.

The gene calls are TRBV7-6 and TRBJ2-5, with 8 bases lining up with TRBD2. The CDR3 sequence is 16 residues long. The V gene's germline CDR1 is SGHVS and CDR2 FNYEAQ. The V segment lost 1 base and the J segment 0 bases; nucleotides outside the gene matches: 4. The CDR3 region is CASSLVTSGNQETQYF. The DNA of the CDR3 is TGTGCCAGCAGCTTAGTTACTAGCGGAAACCAAGAGACCCAGTACTTC.